A selection of T cell receptor beta chains follows, all from one sample in a study of shared clonotypes between healthy human individuals. TCRdb's table, derived via immunoSEQ multiplex PCR, lists solely in-frame clones and lacks some. This sample yields roughly 760,000 clones, of which about 74% are seen a single time; about 1.8% belongs to the top ten. The sequenced sample consisted of memory CD4+ T cells sorted from blood. These receptors were collected from a woman in her thirties in good health. The CDR3 runs from the conserved cysteine through the conserved F or W. The D gene is left open where the match is weak. Rows give clone size only sometimes, using once, few, many, or a class for an expanded clone.

J gene | D gene | V gene | clone size | CDR3 DNA | CDR3 protein
TRBJ1-5 | . | TRBV6-1 | . | TGTGCCAGCCTAACGTCGCGGGGGGATCAGCCCCAGCATTTT | CASLTSRGDQPQHF
TRBJ1-1 | . | TRBV2 | . | TGTGCCAGCAGTCGTCTTCGGGTTCCGGGGACTGAAGCTTTCTTT | CASSRLRVPGTEAFF
TRBJ2-1 | . | TRBV15 | . | TGTGCCACCAGCAGGAAAGGGACCTACAATGAGCAGTTCTTC | CATSRKGTYNEQFF
TRBJ2-2 | TRBD1 | TRBV7-9 | . | TGTGCCAGCAGTCGGGACAGGGATATCGGGGAGCTGTTTTTT | CASSRDRDIGELFF
TRBJ1-5 | . | TRBV27 | few | TGTGCCAGCAGTTTTTCAGGGGCCTTCAATCAGCCCCAGCATTTT | CASSFSGAFNQPQHF
TRBJ1-1 | . | TRBV4-1 | . | TGCGCCAGCAGCCACCCGCGGGGGCAGGGGACTGAAGCTTTCTTT | CASSHPRGQGTEAFF
TRBJ2-5 | TRBD2 | TRBV5-1 | . | TGCGCCAGCAGCCACGGACTAGCGGGGGGGCGAGAGCAGTACTTC | CASSHGLAGGREQYF
TRBJ2-3 | . | TRBV7-9 | once | TGTGCCAGCAGCCTAGAAGATACGCAGTATTTT | CASSLEDTQYF
TRBJ1-2 | . | TRBV27 | . | TGTGCCAGCAGTTTCACCGGACCATCTTGGGGCTACACCTTC | CASSFTGPSWGYTF
TRBJ2-3 | . | TRBV9 | . | TGTGCCAGCAGCGTCTTCCGGGAAGGGAGAGATACGCAGTATTTT | CASSVFREGRDTQYF
TRBJ2-4 | . | TRBV30 | . | TGTGCCTGGAGTGTACTTCCTCACCGGCAAGCCAAAAACATTCAGTACTTC | CAWSVLPHRQAKNIQYF
TRBJ1-2 | TRBD1 | TRBV7-9 | . | TGTGCCAGCAGCCCTGCGACAGGGGTTAACTATGGCTACACCTTC | CASSPATGVNYGYTF
TRBJ2-7 | TRBD2 | TRBV29-1 | . | TGCAGCGTTGGACTAGCGGACAACTACGAGCAGTACTTC | CSVGLADNYEQYF
TRBJ2-7 | . | TRBV7-8 | once | TGTGCCAGCAGCTCTAGGGGCACCTACGAGCAGTACTTC | CASSSRGTYEQYF
TRBJ1-3 | . | TRBV5-4 | . | TGTGCCAGCAGCTTGGCCGGGGCGGCAAACACCATATATTTT | CASSLAGAANTIYF
TRBJ2-2 | TRBD2 | TRBV5-4 | . | TGTGCCAGCAGCTTTCTACTAGCGGGAGGGTTCACCGGGGAGCTGTTTTTT | CASSFLLAGGFTGELFF
TRBJ2-1 | TRBD2 | TRBV4-1 | . | TGCGCCAGCAGGGGATTAGCGGGGTTCGGAGAGCAGTTCTTC | CASRGLAGFGEQFF
TRBJ1-5 | . | TRBV27 | . | TGTGCCAGCCGAGACACAGGGTTCGATCAGCCCCAGCATTTT | CASRDTGFDQPQHF
TRBJ2-4 | . | TRBV28 | . | TGTGCCAGCAGTTTATTCTGGAGGGGTCAAGCCAAAAACATTCAGTACTTC | CASSLFWRGQAKNIQYF
TRBJ1-5 | . | TRBV27 | few | TGTGCCAGCAGTTCCCAGCCGGGAGGCAATCAGCCCCAGCATTTT | CASSSQPGGNQPQHF
TRBJ1-2 | . | TRBV7-9 | . | TGTGCCAGCAGCTTAGTTAAGCGAGATATCGACGGCTACACCTTC | CASSLVKRDIDGYTF
TRBJ1-1 | . | TRBV18 | . | TGTGCCAGCTCACCGGCAACGGGCATGAACACTGAAGCTTTCTTT | CASSPATGMNTEAFF
TRBJ1-2 | . | TRBV6-8 | . | TGTGCCAGCAGTTACCCCCCCATTATCCTCACAGGTCAAGCTAACTATGGCTACACCTTC | CASSYPPIILTGQANYGYTF
TRBJ1-4 | . | TRBV30 | once | TGTGCCTGGAGGTCTAATGAAAAACTGTTTTTT | CAWRSNEKLFF
TRBJ2-5 | . | TRBV5-1 | few | TGCGCCAGCAGCTTGGGCTCCCAAGAGACCCAGTACTTC | CASSLGSQETQYF
TRBJ2-5 | . | TRBV14 | . | TGTGCCAGCAGCCAACACGGATGGTCGGAGACCCAGTACTTC | CASSQHGWSETQYF
TRBJ2-1 | . | TRBV28 | . | TGTGCCAGCAGTTTGGGTTCAGGAGCCTGGATTAAATACAATGAGCAGTTCTTC | CASSLGSGAWIKYNEQFF
TRBJ2-7 | . | TRBV6-5 | . | TGTGCCAGCAGTTACTTCCGGGACGCCTCACCACAGTACTTC | CASSYFRDASPQYF
TRBJ2-7 | . | TRBV28 | . | TGTGCCAGCAGTTCTACTCTCTACGAGCAGTACTTC | CASSSTLYEQYF